Presented here are 10 T cell receptor beta chains from one specimen sequenced in a study of cytomegalovirus exposure and HLA in healthy donors. The method was immunoSEQ multiplex PCR; TCRdb's version includes in-frame clones alone and lacks a portion of them. The sample consists of approximately 100,000 clones, approximately 95% of them appearing once. Sequences were obtained from PBMCs. The origin of the receptors is a woman aged 25 to 39 in good health and CMV-seropositive.

A single count supports this clone. The J gene is TRBJ1-2, the V gene TRBV6-5, with a possible D match to TRBD1 (6 bases). The CDR3 has 13 residues. Germline values: CDR1 MNHEY, CDR2 SVGAGI. V was cut by 8 bases and J by 5 bases, with 15 bases left in between. CDR3: CASSEGGFYGYTF. The CDR3 DNA is TGTGCCAGCTCGGAGGGGGGGTTTTATGGCTACACCTTC.

CDR3 residues: CASSPSATATSMYEQFF. The CDR3 DNA reads as TGTGCCAGCAGCCCTAGCGCCACGGCGACTAGCATGTATGAGCAGTTCTTC. The rearrangement links TRBV7-9 to TRBJ2-1, with 7 bases that match TRBD2. The V and J ends lost 5 bases and 8 bases, in that order; junction bases with no gene match: 18. Germline V gene sequence: CDR1 SEHNR, CDR2 FQNEAQ (reference sequence). The CDR3 consists of 17 residues.

The genes are TRBV7-9 and TRBJ2-7; D remains ambiguous. The CDR3 is made up of 15 amino acids. Germline CDR1 SEHNR, CDR2 FQNEAQ (reference sequence). V lost 1 base, J lost 7 bases, and 17 bases lay in between. The DNA for the CDR3 is TGTGCCAGCAGCTTAGGAGCTACTCATCCTGAAGAGCAGTACTTC. It yields the protein CASSLGATHPEEQYF.

The J gene is TRBJ2-5, the V gene TRBV5-4, with unresolved D. The CDR3 spans 13 residues. The V end lost 1 base, the J end lost 4 bases, and 8 bases lay between the germline ends. The V gene's germline CDR1 is SGHNT and CDR2 YYREEE (reference sequence). CDR3 sequence (DNA): TGTGCCAGCAGCTTGAAAAATAGAGAGACCCAGTACTTC. Translating gives CASSLKNRETQYF. The full variable domain, its missing parts supplied by reference TRBV5-4 and TRBJ2-5, is ETGVTQSPTHLIKTRGQQVTLRCSSQSGHNTVSWYQQALGQGPQFIFQYYREEENGRGNFPPRFSGLQFPNYSSELNVNALELDDSALYLCASSLKNRETQYFGPGTRLLVL.

The chain has TRBV4-1 and TRBJ2-2; 7 bases are shared with TRBD2. Germline V CDR1 and CDR2: MGHRA, YSYEKL. After removal of 1 base from V and 4 bases from J, the junction contained 9 bases not matched to a gene. There are 17 residues in the CDR3. The CDR3 reads CASSQVTGGLGTGELFF. For the CDR3, the DNA is TGCGCCAGCAGCCAAGTGACCGGGGGGTTAGGCACCGGGGAGCTGTTTTTT.

The gene calls are TRBV18 and TRBJ1-1, with unresolved D. Trimming removed 2 bases at V and 0 bases at J, with 22 bases between. The CDR3 consists of 19 residues. The germline gives CDR1 KGHSH, CDR2 LQKENI. CDR3 bases: TGTGCCAGCTCACCATTACAGTACAGTAGTCCGCAGCTGAACACTGAAGCTTTCTTT. Translating gives CASSPLQYSSPQLNTEAFF.

The chain links TRBV27 to TRBJ2-3, with 8 bases identical to TRBD2. The V segment lost 2 bases and the J segment 1 base; nucleotides outside the gene matches: 14. The CDR3 contains 19 residues. Germline V lookup: CDR1 MNHEY, CDR2 SMNVEV (reference sequence). In DNA, the CDR3 is TGTGCCAGCAGTTTAGGGGGCCCCGGGAGGGGAGTTGGCACAGATACGCAGTATTTT. Protein product: CASSLGGPGRGVGTDTQYF.

The chain has TRBV6-5 and TRBJ1-2, with no clear D. In germline, CDR1 is MNHEY, CDR2 SVGAGI. This CDR3 region has 12 residues. V shed 5 bases and J shed 5 bases, with 9 bases lying between them. As DNA, the CDR3 is TGTGCCAGCAGTACTCCCCCTTATGGCTACACCTTC. Translated: CASSTPPYGYTF.

In nucleotides, the CDR3 is TGTGCCAGCAGTGACTCCCACTCTGGGGCCAACGTCCTGACTTTC. Protein sequence: CASSDSHSGANVLTF. The V gene is TRBV6-4, the J gene TRBJ2-6; D unresolved. Per germline, CDR1 MRHNA and CDR2 SNTAGT. CDR3 length equals 15 residues. V dropped 0 bases and J dropped 0 bases, with 3 bases sitting between them.

In nucleotides, the CDR3 is TGTGCCAGCAGCCCCCTATCTCCAGCGGGAGGCCAACCATCTGGGGCCAACGTCCTGACTTTC. This encodes CASSPLSPAGGQPSGANVLTF. V is TRBV7-7 and J is TRBJ2-6, with TRBD2 matching over 9 bases. The J segment lost 1 base and the V segment lost 5 bases, leaving 18 bases of the junction unmatched. This CDR3 has 21 residues. Looked up from germline, CDR1 is SSHAT and CDR2 is FNYEAQ (reference sequence). The variable domain in full, with the rest retrieved from reference TRBV7-7 and TRBJ2-6, is GAGVSQSPRYKVTKRGQDVTLRCDPISSHATLYWYQQALGQGPEFLTYFNYEAQPDKSGLPSDRFSAERPEGSISTLTIQRTEQRDSAMYRCASSPLSPAGGQPSGANVLTFGAGSRLTVL.